These 8 T cell receptor beta chains were all obtained from the same sample, sequenced in a study of T cell changes during pregnancy in multiple sclerosis (dated by TCRdb to between 2018 and 2020). The library relied on the immunoSEQ multiplex PCR assay. The table was pulled from immuneACCESS by TCRdb, which kept in-frame rearrangements only. Such tables lose some clones; where checked, under half of the loss comes from unresolved V genes, and the rest has no known cause. The sample table records around 60,000 clones; 92% of these occur just once. The top ten clonotypes cover more than 2.5% of the sample. The source material was peripheral blood, sampled in the second trimester of pregnancy. These receptors came from a female donor in good health, enrolled as a control in a pregnancy study.

This clone was counted between two and nine times. The DNA of the CDR3 is TGTGCCAGCAGAAGGACAGGGCAGTGGACTGAAGCTTTCTTT. The encoded protein is CASRRTGQWTEAFF. V gene TRBV6-5 combines with J gene TRBJ1-1; 8 nucleotides line up with TRBD1. The CDR3 spans 14 residues. The germline V gene encodes CDR1 MNHEY and CDR2 SVGAGI. J lost 5 bases, V lost 6 bases, and 8 bases had no gene match.

The rearrangement links TRBV6-1 to TRBJ2-1; perhaps TRBD2 as D (7 bases). V lost 10 bases and J 5 bases, leaving 21 bases between the germline ends. This CDR3 is built from 15 residues. Looked up from germline, CDR1 is MNHNS and CDR2 is SASEGT. Written as DNA, the CDR3 is TGTGCCAACAGCGCCCGGGGGGCCGGGAACAATGAGCAGTTCTTC. This gives the protein CANSARGAGNNEQFF.

The J gene is TRBJ1-5, the V gene TRBV19; tentatively, D is TRBD1 (5 bases). The V gene's germline CDR1 is LNHDA and CDR2 SQIVND (reference sequence). With 3 bases removed from V and 5 bases from J, the gap between germline ends came to 20 bases. This CDR3 comprises 17 residues. The CDR3 coding sequence is TGTGCCAGTAGTATCCTCTCCGACAGCCTAGGCGATCAGCCCCAGCATTTT. The encoded protein is CASSILSDSLGDQPQHF.

The CDR3 reads CASSLDPGGGGTGELFF. CDR3 bases: TGCGCCAGCAGCTTGGACCCAGGGGGCGGTGGCACCGGGGAGCTGTTTTTT. The rearrangement uses TRBV5-1 and TRBJ2-2; 8 nucleotides line up with TRBD1. The J segment lost 4 bases and the V segment lost 0 bases, leaving 8 bases of the junction unmatched. There are 17 residues in the CDR3. The germline CDR1 and CDR2 sequences are SGHRS and YFSETQ.

The chain carries TRBV15 and TRBJ2-3; 7 bases align to TRBD2. J was trimmed by 0 bases and V by 1 base; bases with no gene match: 4. Germline V gene data show CDR1 as LNHNV and CDR2 as YYDKDF (reference sequence). This CDR3 has 16 amino acids. For the CDR3, the DNA is TGTGCCACCAGCAGAGGGGGGACTACCAGCACAGATACGCAGTATTTT. Translated: CATSRGGTTSTDTQYF.

V gene TRBV25-1 combines with J gene TRBJ2-1, with a possible D match to TRBD1 (5 bases). Germline CDR1 reads MGHDK; CDR2 reads SYGVNS. The CDR3 has 14 amino acids. Trimming removed 0 bases from V and 10 bases from J, with 13 bases in between. DNA for the CDR3: TGTGCCAGCAGTGAATATGCAGATTCAGGGGAGCAGTTCTTC. The encoded protein is CASSEYADSGEQFF.

The V call is TRBV5-1, the J call TRBJ2-6; D uncertain. V was pared by 4 bases and J by 3 bases, with 11 bases between. There are 15 residues in the CDR3. Germline CDR1 and CDR2: SGHRS and YFSETQ. In DNA, the CDR3 is TGCGCCAGCAGCCCTCAGATAAGTGGGGCCAACGTCCTGACTTTC. Its protein product is CASSPQISGANVLTF.

V is TRBV6-5 and J is TRBJ2-7, with 7 bases identical to TRBD1. The CDR3 contains 15 residues. V trimming: 8 bases; J trimming: 2 bases; junction bases outside the gene matches: 12. Germline V CDR1 and CDR2: MNHEY, SVGAGI. The chain's CDR3 is CASQGDRQGPYEQYF. CDR3 sequence (DNA): TGTGCCAGCCAGGGAGATCGACAGGGCCCCTACGAGCAGTACTTC.